These 18 T cell receptor beta chains originate from one sample sequenced in a study of OX40 agonist ivuxolimab in advanced cancers. The library was produced with the immunoSEQ multiplex PCR assay. TCRdb provides this immuneACCESS table in a form limited to in-frame rearrangements. Some clones are lacking; in checked studies, under half of them reflect an unresolved V gene, and why the rest are absent is not known. The sample table contains some 74,000 clones; only one count was recorded for more than 75% of them. Approximately 5% of the sample rests with the top ten. The material was CD4+ or CD8+ T cells sorted from blood, obtained in a trial of the OX40 agonist ivuxolimab. These receptors all come from an adult with an advanced solid tumor such as melanoma, head and neck, liver or kidney cancer.

The table lists this clone with a count of one. The rearrangement uses TRBV28 and TRBJ2-2, with TRBD1 matching 9 bases. The CDR3 totals 16 residues. Germline V gene sequence: CDR1 MDHEN, CDR2 SYDVKM. Germline trimming cut 1 base from V and 4 bases from J; bases unmatched to any gene: 4. The CDR3 region is CASSLSGQGGTGELFF. The DNA of the CDR3 is TGTGCCAGCAGTTTATCGGGACAGGGAGGCACCGGGGAGCTGTTTTTT.

This clone was seen just once. J is TRBJ2-7 and V is TRBV7-2, with a possible D match to TRBD1 (6 bases). Germline V gene data show CDR1 as SGHTA and CDR2 as FQGNSA. Trimming pared 6 bases from V and 3 bases from J, leaving 21 bases between. The CDR3 covers 16 residues. CDR3 DNA: TGTGCCAGCAGTCCATTCACAGGGTCACATAACTACGAGCAGTACTTC. Protein sequence: CASSPFTGSHNYEQYF.

The V call is TRBV13, the J call TRBJ1-4, with 8 nucleotides matching TRBD1. J gave up 8 bases and V 3 bases, and 14 bases lay outside the gene matches. Germline V gene data show CDR1 as PRHDT and CDR2 as FYEKMQ (reference sequence). The CDR3 is 17 residues long. The CDR3 bases are TGTGCCAGCAGCTTTCGACAACCAGGGGGCGTTCGCGAAAAACTGTTTTTT. This encodes CASSFRQPGGVREKLFF.

The chain is built from TRBV27 and TRBJ2-2; D perhaps matches TRBD1 (5 bases). Germline loops: CDR1 MNHEY, CDR2 SMNVEV (reference sequence). This CDR3 is built from 15 residues. With 7 bases removed from V and 0 bases from J, the gap between germline ends came to 12 bases. The CDR3 sequence: CASTLRATNTGELFF. The CDR3 bases are TGTGCCAGCACCCTCAGGGCTACGAACACCGGGGAGCTGTTTTTT.

The V and J genes are TRBV6-1 and TRBJ2-1; 10 nucleotides line up with TRBD2. The germline CDR1 and CDR2 sequences are MNHNS and SASEGT. The CDR3 contains 14 residues. Trimming took 6 bases from V and 14 from J; bases not matched to a gene: 13. CDR3: CASRSLAGETVEFF. CDR3 nucleotide sequence: TGTGCCAGCAGGTCTCTAGCGGGAGAGACAGTAGAGTTCTTC.

The V gene is TRBV28, the J gene TRBJ2-1; D ambiguous. V was pared by 6 bases and J by 8 bases, with 5 bases between. This CDR3 has 10 residues. Germline V CDR1 and CDR2: MDHEN, SYDVKM. This CDR3 reads CASSTHEQFF. The DNA of the CDR3 is TGTGCCAGCAGCACTCATGAGCAGTTCTTC.

V and J are TRBV19 and TRBJ2-3; TRBD2 aligns across 9 bases. V trimming: 9 bases; J trimming: 4 bases; junction bases outside the gene matches: 11. Germline CDR1 is LNHDA and CDR2 is SQIVND (reference sequence). The CDR3 spans 15 residues. The DNA of the CDR3 is TGTGCCAGCCACTCAGGCGGGGGGGCCCCAGATACGCAGTATTTT. Its protein product is CASHSGGGAPDTQYF.

The V call is TRBV2, the J call TRBJ1-3, with TRBD1 identical over 11 bases. The CDR3 spans 15 residues. Germline values: CDR1 SNHLY, CDR2 FYNNEI. The junction had 4 bases not matched to a gene; V was cut back by 5 bases and J by 4 bases. In nucleotides, the CDR3 is TGTGCCAGCAGTAAGGACAGGGGGCCGGGAAACACCATATATTTT. Amino acids: CASSKDRGPGNTIYF.

This chain links TRBV27 with TRBJ1-1, with a possible D match to TRBD1 (5 bases). CDR3 length: 17 amino acids. V gave up 2 bases and J gave up 1 base, with 17 bases separating them. Per germline, CDR1 MNHEY and CDR2 SMNVEV (reference sequence). The CDR3 loop is CASSLKGNPLGNTEAFF. The CDR3, as DNA: TGTGCCAGCAGTTTAAAGGGGAACCCGCTGGGGAACACTGAAGCTTTCTTT.

V is TRBV28 and J is TRBJ1-5; possibly TRBD1 for D (5 bases). V gave up 4 bases and J gave up 6 bases, with 16 bases separating them. The germline V gene has CDR1 MDHEN and CDR2 SYDVKM. CDR3 size: 15 residues. The CDR3 DNA reads as TGTGCCAGCAGTTCAGGGTTCACAGCATCTCAGCCCCAGCATTTT. This translates into CASSSGFTASQPQHF.

The V and J genes are TRBV9 and TRBJ2-7; 7 bases fit TRBD2. The CDR3 extends over 17 amino acids. V was pared by 0 bases and J by 1 base, with 10 bases of the junction left unmatched. The V gene's germline CDR1 is SGDLS and CDR2 YYNGEE. The CDR3 spells CASSVGGGATASYEQYF. The CDR3 nucleotides read TGTGCCAGCAGCGTAGGGGGAGGGGCTACCGCTTCCTACGAGCAGTACTTC.

This clone turned up a few times. The chain uses TRBV6-5 and TRBJ1-2; D not certain. Trimming took off 5 bases at V and 6 bases at J, with 13 bases between the two ends. This CDR3 spans 13 amino acids. CDR1 MNHEY and CDR2 SVGAGI come from the germline V gene. CDR3: CASSVRAGDGYTF. CDR3 in DNA: TGTGCCAGCAGTGTCCGGGCAGGAGATGGCTACACCTTC.

The rearrangement joins TRBV18 to TRBJ2-2; maybe TRBD1 (6 bases). Germline CDR1 and CDR2: KGHSH and LQKENI. The ends were cut back, 1 base at V and 3 bases at J, with 9 bases in the middle. The CDR3 consists of 15 residues. The CDR3 nucleotides are TGTGCCAGCTCACCACGGACAGTTTACACCGGGGAGCTGTTTTTT. It translates to CASSPRTVYTGELFF. The variable domain in full, with the rest retrieved from reference TRBV18 and TRBJ2-2, is NAGVMQNPRHLVRRRGQEARLRCSPMKGHSHVYWYRQLPEEGLKFMVYLQKENIIDESGMPKERFSAEFPKEGPSILRIQQVVRGDSAAYFCASSPRTVYTGELFFGEGSRLTVL.

The chain employs TRBV4-1 and TRBJ1-4; 9 bases are shared with TRBD1. V was clipped by 4 bases and J by 7 bases; unmatched bases: 7. Germline V gene sequence: CDR1 MGHRA, CDR2 YSYEKL. CDR3 size: 15 residues. The CDR3 here is CASSPGQGGREKLFF. CDR3 DNA: TGCGCCAGCAGCCCGGGACAGGGAGGGCGTGAAAAACTGTTTTTT.

The chain links TRBV14 to TRBJ2-7, with 7 bases identical to TRBD2. There are 17 residues in the CDR3. Germline lookup yields CDR1 SGHDN and CDR2 FVKESK. Trimming removed 1 base from V and 4 bases from J; junction bases left unmatched: 13. The CDR3, as DNA: TGTGCCAGCAGCCAAGGAGTTGAGACTAGCAAGTCTTACGAGCAGTACTTC. Protein sequence: CASSQGVETSKSYEQYF. Filled out from reference TRBV14 and TRBJ2-7, the complete variable domain reads EAGVTQFPSHSVIEKGQTVTLRCDPISGHDNLYWYRRVMGKEIKFLLHFVKESKQDESGMPNNRFLAERTGGTYSTLKVQPAELEDSGVYFCASSQGVETSKSYEQYFGPGTRLTVT.

This chain uses TRBV5-1 with TRBJ2-7; 14 nucleotides match TRBD2. Losses at the gene ends were 0 bases for V and 5 bases for J; bases not matched to a gene: 10. CDR1 is SGHRS, CDR2 YFSETQ, per germline. The CDR3 has 18 amino acids. Here the CDR3 reads CASSLETPTSGRVHEQYF. The CDR3 DNA is TGCGCCAGCAGCTTGGAGACTCCGACTAGCGGGAGGGTCCACGAGCAGTACTTC.

This rearrangement joins TRBV19 to TRBJ1-6; tentatively, D is TRBD1 (5 bases). Germline lookup yields CDR1 LNHDA and CDR2 SQIVND (reference sequence). Trimming removed 10 bases at V and 0 bases at J, with 13 bases between. The CDR3 spans 15 residues. CDR3 loop: CATQRGSSYNSPLHF. CDR3 DNA sequence: TGTGCCACTCAAAGGGGAAGCTCCTATAATTCACCCCTCCACTTT.

The chain links TRBV5-8 to TRBJ2-1; D not certain. Between the trimmed V and J ends, which lost 2 bases and 6 bases, there was a span of 12 bases. This CDR3 is 14 amino acids long. The germline V gene encodes CDR1 SGHTS and CDR2 YDEGEE. In DNA form, the CDR3 reads TGTGCCAGCAGCTTTGGGCAGTCAGGCAATGAGCAGTTCTTC. Residues: CASSFGQSGNEQFF.